These T cell receptor beta chains were read from a single sample in a study of TIL therapy for anti-PD-1-resistant metastatic lung cancer. TCRdb's table, derived via immunoSEQ multiplex PCR, lists solely in-frame clones and lacks some. The sample shows about 36,000 clones, less than 85% of them seen only once. The source material was blood, sampled at baseline. These receptor sequences come from a person aged 25 to 80 with non-small cell lung cancer. Both conserved end residues are part of each CDR3. A D gene is named only where the DNA matches it firmly. Clone size is stated in some rows and not others, as once, few, many or a class when expanded.

TRBV4-1	TRBJ1-1	NA	TRBD1	CASSQTGNMNTEAFF	TGCGCCAGCAGCCAGACAGGGAATATGAACACTGAAGCTTTCTTT
TRBV5-5	TRBJ1-5	NA	NA	CASSLVIGPQHF	TGTGCCAGCAGCTTGGTAATCGGACCCCAGCATTTT
TRBV6-5	TRBJ2-7	NA	NA	CARSPPASYEQYF	TGTGCCAGGTCCCCGCCTGCCTCCTACGAGCAGTACTTC
TRBV13	TRBJ1-6	NA	NA	CASSLWTDSPLHF	TGTGCCAGCAGCTTATGGACGGACTCACCCCTCCACTTT
TRBV18	TRBJ2-3	NA	NA	CASSPPRQGADTQYF	TGTGCCAGCTCACCACCGCGTCAGGGCGCAGATACGCAGTATTTT
TRBV28	TRBJ2-5	NA	NA	CASSPKETQYF	TGTGCCAGCAGTCCCAAAGAGACCCAGTACTTC
TRBV4-3	TRBJ2-1	NA	TRBD2	CASSQAGSGGPLDEQFF	TGCGCCAGCAGCCAAGCAGGTAGCGGGGGCCCCTTAGATGAGCAGTTCTTC
TRBV27	TRBJ2-5	NA	TRBD2	CASSFPTSGGSFQETQYF	TGTGCCAGCAGTTTTCCGACTAGCGGGGGTTCCTTCCAAGAGACCCAGTACTTC
TRBV7-9	TRBJ1-4	few	NA	CASSRLQGIREKLFF	TGTGCCAGCAGCCGTCTACAGGGAATAAGGGAAAAACTGTTTTTT
TRBV4-2	TRBJ1-1	NA	NA	CASSREGSNTEAFF	TGTGCCAGCAGCCGCGAGGGATCGAACACTGAAGCTTTCTTT
TRBV11-1	TRBJ2-1	NA	TRBD2	CASSPLAGGQNREQFF	TGTGCCAGCAGCCCTCTTGCGGGGGGGCAAAATAGAGAGCAGTTCTTC
TRBV15	TRBJ2-1	NA	TRBD2	CATVGTSGRGYNEQFF	TGTGCCACCGTGGGGACTAGCGGGAGGGGATACAATGAGCAGTTCTTC
TRBV29-1	TRBJ1-1	NA	NA	CSVEEFRREGEAFF	TGCAGCGTTGAAGAGTTTCGCAGGGAGGGTGAAGCTTTCTTT
TRBV2	TRBJ1-2	once	NA	CASIVGSYGYTF	TGTGCCAGCATTGTGGGGTCCTATGGCTACACCTTC
TRBV4-1	TRBJ1-3	once	NA	CASSQPGHSGNTIYF	TGCGCCAGCAGCCAACCTGGACACTCTGGAAACACCATATATTTT